Sequencing of this T cell receptor beta chain was carried out in a study of CD8+ T cells in alopecia areata. This clone occurred a few times. What it binds is unknown. J was trimmed by 6 bases and V by 10 bases; bases with no gene match: 4. CDR1 is MGHDK and CDR2 is SYGVNS in the germline V gene. This CDR3 contains 11 residues. Study results and limitations: Scalp sample data also include resident alphabeta T cells from normal skin. Lesional scalp displayed greater clonality than normal scalp, most notably in alopecia totalis/universalis.

The sequencing template was cDNA reverse transcribed from extracted RNA. Clones were read by immunoSEQ multiplex PCR, and TCRdb kept only the in-frame ones, dropping some. Of 140,000 to 150,000 clones listed, less than 65% are singletons. V gene TRBV25-1 combines with J gene TRBJ2-7; 9 nucleotides align to TRBD1. This sequence was found in a human donor in good health. Sequences were obtained from CD8+ T cells sorted from blood. The CDR3 coding sequence is TGTGCCACCTTACAGGGGGCCGAGCAGTACTTC. It encodes CATLQGAEQYF.